The clone carrying this TCR beta chain showed up just a few times. V gave up 2 bases and J gave up 3 bases, with 12 bases separating them. The CDR3 is 15 residues long. The germline gives CDR1 LGHDT, CDR2 YNNKEL (reference sequence). The sample belongs to a study of regulatory T cells in long-lasting Graves disease. Turning to the study itself: In persistent Graves' disease, antithyroid drugs had been taken for over 5 years and TSH receptor antibodies stayed positive.

Time point indicated: persistent/refractory GD, antithyroid drugs over 5 years with positive TRAb. From RNA extracted from PBMCs, the TCR library was made. An endocrinology department in Xi'an, China, supplied the patients. The TCR beta library used iRepertoire HTBI primers with Arm-PCR amplification of CDR3. Per the study methods: Samples collectively showed fewer than 80 TRBV and more than 12 TRBJ segments. TCRdb reanalysed the multiplex PCR reads using MiXCR and keeps one entry per CDR3 protein. The V and J calls shown here were made by TCRdb, not taken from the authors' results. The sample comprises over 350,000 distinct CDR3 sequences, 20% to 25% of which are singletons, and around 20% rests with the top ten.

The chain uses TRBV3-1 and TRBJ2-3; TRBD1 might be the D (6 bases). This specimen consisted of peripheral blood mononuclear cells (PBMCs), obtained when the disease was refractory, from a patient treated with antithyroid drugs. This clonotype originated in a female donor with Graves disease. DNA for the CDR3: TGTGCCAGCAGCCAACTAGGGGGTTTGACAGATACGCAGTATTTT. This translates into CASSQLGGLTDTQYF.